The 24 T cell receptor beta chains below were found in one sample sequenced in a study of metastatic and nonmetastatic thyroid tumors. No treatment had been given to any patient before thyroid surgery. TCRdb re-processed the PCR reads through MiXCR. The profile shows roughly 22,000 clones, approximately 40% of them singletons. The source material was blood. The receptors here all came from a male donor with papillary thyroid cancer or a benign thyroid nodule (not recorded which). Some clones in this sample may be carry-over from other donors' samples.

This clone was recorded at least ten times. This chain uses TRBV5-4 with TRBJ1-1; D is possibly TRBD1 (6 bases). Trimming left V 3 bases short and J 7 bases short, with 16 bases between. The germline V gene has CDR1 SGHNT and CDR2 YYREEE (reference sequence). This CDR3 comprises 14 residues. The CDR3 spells CASSSRRTGFEAFF. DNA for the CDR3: TGTGCCAGCAGCTCAAGACGCACAGGGTTTGAAGCTTTCTTT. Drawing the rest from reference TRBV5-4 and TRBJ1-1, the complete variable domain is ETGVTQSPTHLIKTRGQQVTLRCSSQSGHNTVSWYQQALGQGPQFIFQYYREEENGRGNFPPRFSGLQFPNYSSELNVNALELDDSALYLCASSSRRTGFEAFFGQGTRLTVV.

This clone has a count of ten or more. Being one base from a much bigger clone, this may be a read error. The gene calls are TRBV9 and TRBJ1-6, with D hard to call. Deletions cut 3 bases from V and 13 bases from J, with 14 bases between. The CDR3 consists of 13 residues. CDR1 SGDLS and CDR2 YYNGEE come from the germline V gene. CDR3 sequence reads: CASSAYGEFPLHF. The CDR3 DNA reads TGTGCCAGCAGCGCATACGGGGAGTTTCCCCTCCACTTT.

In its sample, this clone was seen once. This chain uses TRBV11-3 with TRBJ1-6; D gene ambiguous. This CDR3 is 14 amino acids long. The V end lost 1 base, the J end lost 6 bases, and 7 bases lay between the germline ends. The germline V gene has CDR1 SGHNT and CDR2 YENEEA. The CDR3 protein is CASSLGGSNSPLHF. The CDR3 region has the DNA TGTGCCAGCAGCTTAGGTGGCTCTAATTCACCCCTCCACTTT.

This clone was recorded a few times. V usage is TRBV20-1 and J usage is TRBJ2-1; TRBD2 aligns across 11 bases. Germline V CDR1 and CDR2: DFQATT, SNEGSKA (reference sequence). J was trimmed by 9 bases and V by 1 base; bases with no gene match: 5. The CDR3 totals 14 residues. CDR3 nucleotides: TGCAGTGCTAGAGGCACTAGCGGGAGCGCTGAGCAGTTCTTC. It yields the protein CSARGTSGSAEQFF.

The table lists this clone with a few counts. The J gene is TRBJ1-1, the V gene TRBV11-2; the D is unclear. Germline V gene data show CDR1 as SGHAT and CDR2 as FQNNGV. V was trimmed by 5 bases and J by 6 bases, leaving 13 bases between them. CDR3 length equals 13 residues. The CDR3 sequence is CASSQSSVAEAFF. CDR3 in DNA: TGTGCCAGCAGCCAATCCAGTGTGGCTGAAGCTTTCTTT.

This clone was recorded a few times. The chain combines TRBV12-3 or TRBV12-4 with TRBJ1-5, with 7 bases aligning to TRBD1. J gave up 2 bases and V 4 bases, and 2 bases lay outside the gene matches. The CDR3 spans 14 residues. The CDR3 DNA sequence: TGTGCCAGCAGTTCGCAGGGGGGCAATCAGCCCCAGCATTTT. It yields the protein CASSSQGGNQPQHF.

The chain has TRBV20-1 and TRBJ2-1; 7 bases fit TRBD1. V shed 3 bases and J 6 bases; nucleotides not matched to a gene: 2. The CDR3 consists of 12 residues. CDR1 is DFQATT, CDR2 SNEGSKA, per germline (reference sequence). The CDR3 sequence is CSASPGGNEQFF. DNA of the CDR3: TGCAGTGCTAGTCCAGGGGGCAATGAGCAGTTCTTC.

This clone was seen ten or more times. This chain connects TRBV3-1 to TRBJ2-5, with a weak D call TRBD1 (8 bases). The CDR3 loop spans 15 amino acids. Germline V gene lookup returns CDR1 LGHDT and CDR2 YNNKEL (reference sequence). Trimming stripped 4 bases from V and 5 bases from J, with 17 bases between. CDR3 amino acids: CASSLRTGRAETQYF. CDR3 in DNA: TGTGCCAGCAGCCTTAGGACAGGGAGGGCGGAGACCCAGTACTTC.

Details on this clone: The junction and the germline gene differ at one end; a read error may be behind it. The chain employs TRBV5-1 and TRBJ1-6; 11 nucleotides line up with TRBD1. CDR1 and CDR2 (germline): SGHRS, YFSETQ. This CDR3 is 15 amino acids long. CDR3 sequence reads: CASRLGQGDNSPLHF. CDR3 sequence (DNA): TGCGCCAGCAGGTTGGGACAGGGGGATAATTCACCCCTCCACTTT.

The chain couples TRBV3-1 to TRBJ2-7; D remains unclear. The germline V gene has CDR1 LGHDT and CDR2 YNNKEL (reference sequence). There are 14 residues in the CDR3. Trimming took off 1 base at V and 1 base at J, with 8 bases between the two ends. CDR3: CASSQGFGSYEQYF. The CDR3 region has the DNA TGTGCCAGCAGCCAAGGATTTGGGTCCTACGAGCAGTACTTC.

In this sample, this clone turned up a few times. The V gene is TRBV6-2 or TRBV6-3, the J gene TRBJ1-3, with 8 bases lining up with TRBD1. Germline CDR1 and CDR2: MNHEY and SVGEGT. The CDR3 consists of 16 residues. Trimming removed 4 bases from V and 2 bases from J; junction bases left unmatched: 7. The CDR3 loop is CASSSRTGQAGNTIYF. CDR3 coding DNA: TGTGCCAGCAGTTCACGGACAGGGCAAGCTGGAAACACCATATATTTT.

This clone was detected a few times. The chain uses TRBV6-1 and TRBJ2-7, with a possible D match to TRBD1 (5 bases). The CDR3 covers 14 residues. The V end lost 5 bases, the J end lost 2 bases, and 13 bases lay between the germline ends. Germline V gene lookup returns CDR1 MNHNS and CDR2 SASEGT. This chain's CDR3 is CASSSRQWAYEQYF. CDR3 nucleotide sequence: TGTGCCAGCAGTAGTCGACAGTGGGCCTACGAGCAGTACTTC.

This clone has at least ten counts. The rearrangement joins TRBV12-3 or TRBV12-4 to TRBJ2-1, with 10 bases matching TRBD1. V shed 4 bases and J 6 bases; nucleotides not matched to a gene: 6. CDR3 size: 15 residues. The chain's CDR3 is CASSSQGQGSNEQFF. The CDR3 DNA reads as TGTGCCAGCAGTTCCCAGGGACAGGGGTCCAATGAGCAGTTCTTC.

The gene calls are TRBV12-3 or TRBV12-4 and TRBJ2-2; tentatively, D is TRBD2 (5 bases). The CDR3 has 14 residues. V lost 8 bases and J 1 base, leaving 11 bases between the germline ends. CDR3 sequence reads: CASEGRLNTGELFF. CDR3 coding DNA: TGTGCCAGCGAGGGCAGGTTGAACACCGGGGAGCTGTTTTTT.

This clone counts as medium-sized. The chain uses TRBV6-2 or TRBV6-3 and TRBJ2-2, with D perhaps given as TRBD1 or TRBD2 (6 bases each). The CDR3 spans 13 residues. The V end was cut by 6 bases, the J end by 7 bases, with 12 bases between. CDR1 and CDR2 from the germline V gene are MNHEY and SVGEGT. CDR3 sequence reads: CASRGGIGGELFF. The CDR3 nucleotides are TGTGCCAGCAGGGGGGGCATAGGCGGGGAGCTGTTTTTT.

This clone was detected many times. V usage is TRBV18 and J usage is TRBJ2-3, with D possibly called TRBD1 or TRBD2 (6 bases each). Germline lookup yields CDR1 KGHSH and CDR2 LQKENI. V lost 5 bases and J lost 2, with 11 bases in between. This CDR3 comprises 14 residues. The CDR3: CASSVGGDTDTQYF. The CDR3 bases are TGTGCCAGCTCAGTCGGGGGCGACACAGATACGCAGTATTTT.

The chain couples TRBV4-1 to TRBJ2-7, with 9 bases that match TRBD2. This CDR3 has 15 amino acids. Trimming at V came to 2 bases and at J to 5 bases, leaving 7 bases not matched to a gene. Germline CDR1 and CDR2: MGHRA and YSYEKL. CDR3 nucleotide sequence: TGCGCCAGCAGCCAACTCGCGGGAGGGATCAACGAGCAGTACTTC. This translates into CASSQLAGGINEQYF.

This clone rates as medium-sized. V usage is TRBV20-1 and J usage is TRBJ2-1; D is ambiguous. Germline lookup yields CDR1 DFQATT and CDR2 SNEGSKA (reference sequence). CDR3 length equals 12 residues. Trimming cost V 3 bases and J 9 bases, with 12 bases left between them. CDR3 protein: CSASPSLVEQFF. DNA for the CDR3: TGCAGTGCTAGTCCGTCCCTGGTTGAGCAGTTCTTC.

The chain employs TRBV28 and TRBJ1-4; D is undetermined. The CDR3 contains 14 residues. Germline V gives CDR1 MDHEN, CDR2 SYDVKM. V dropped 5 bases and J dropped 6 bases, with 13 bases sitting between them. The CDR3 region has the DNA TGTGCCAGCAGTCTCCAACCATTGGATGAAAAACTGTTTTTT. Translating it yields CASSLQPLDEKLFF.

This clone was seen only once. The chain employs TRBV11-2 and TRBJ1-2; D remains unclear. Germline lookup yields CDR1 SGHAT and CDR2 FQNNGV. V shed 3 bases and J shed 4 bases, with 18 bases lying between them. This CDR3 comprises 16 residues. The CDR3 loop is CASSLGNRGNTYGYTF. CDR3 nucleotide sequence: TGTGCCAGCAGCTTGGGTAATCGAGGAAACACCTATGGCTACACCTTC. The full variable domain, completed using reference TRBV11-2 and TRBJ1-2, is EAGVAQSPRYKIIEKRQSVAFWCNPISGHATLYWYQQILGQGPKLLIQFQNNGVVDDSQLPKDRFSAERLKGVDSTLKIQPAKLEDSAVYLCASSLGNRGNTYGYTFGSGTRLTVV.

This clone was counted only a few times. The CDR3 DNA reads as TGTGCCAGTTCGTATATGGGCTACACCTTC. Protein product: CASSYMGYTF. The rearrangement joins TRBV19 to TRBJ1-2; D gene unclear. The germline V gene encodes CDR1 LNHDA and CDR2 SQIVND (reference sequence). The CDR3 runs to 10 residues. Trimming removed 8 bases from V and 8 bases from J, with 9 bases in between.

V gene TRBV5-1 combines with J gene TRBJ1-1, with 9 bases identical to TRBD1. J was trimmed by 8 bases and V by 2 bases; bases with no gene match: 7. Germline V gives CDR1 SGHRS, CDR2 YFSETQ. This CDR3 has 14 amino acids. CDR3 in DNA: TGCGCCAGCAGCTTAGTCCCGGGACAGGGCGAAGCTTTCTTT. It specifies CASSLVPGQGEAFF.

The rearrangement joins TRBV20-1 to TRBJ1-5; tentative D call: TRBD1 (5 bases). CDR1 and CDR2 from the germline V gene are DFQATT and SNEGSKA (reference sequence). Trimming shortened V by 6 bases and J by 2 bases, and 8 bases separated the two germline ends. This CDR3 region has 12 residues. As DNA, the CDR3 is TGCAGTGCGGTAGGGGGCAATCAGCCCCAGCATTTT. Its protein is CSAVGGNQPQHF.

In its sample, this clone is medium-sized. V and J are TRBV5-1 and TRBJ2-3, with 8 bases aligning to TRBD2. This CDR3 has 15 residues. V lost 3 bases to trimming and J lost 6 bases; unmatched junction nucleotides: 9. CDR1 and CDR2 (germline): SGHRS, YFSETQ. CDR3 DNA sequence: TGCGCCAGCAGCTCGGGGACCGGGAGGGATGATACGCAGTATTTT. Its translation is CASSSGTGRDDTQYF.